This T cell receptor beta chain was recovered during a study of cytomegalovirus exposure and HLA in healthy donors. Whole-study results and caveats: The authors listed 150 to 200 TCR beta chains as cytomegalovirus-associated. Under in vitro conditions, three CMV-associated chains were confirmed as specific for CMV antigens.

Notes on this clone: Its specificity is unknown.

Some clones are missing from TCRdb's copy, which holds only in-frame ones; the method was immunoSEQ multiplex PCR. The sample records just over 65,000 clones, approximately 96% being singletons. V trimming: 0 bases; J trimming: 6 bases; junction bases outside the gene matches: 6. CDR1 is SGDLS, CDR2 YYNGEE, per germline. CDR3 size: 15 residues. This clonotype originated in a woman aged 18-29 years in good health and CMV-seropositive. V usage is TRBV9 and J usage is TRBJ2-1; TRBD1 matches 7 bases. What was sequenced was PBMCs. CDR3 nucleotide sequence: TGTGCCAGCAGCGTAGAACCGGGACAGACCAATGAGCAGTTCTTC. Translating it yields CASSVEPGQTNEQFF.